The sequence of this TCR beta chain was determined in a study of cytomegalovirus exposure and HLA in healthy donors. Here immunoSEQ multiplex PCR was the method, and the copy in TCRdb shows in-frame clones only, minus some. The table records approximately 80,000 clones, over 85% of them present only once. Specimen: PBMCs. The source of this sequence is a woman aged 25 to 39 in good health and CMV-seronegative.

This CDR3 is CASSLVAQGNEQFF. The DNA for the CDR3 is TGTGCCAGCAGCTTAGTTGCTCAGGGCAATGAGCAGTTCTTC. This chain connects TRBV11-2 to TRBJ2-1; maybe TRBD1 (5 bases). The V end was cut by 1 base, the J end by 6 bases, with 10 bases between. The CDR3 covers 14 residues. Germline CDR1 reads SGHAT; CDR2 reads FQNNGV.